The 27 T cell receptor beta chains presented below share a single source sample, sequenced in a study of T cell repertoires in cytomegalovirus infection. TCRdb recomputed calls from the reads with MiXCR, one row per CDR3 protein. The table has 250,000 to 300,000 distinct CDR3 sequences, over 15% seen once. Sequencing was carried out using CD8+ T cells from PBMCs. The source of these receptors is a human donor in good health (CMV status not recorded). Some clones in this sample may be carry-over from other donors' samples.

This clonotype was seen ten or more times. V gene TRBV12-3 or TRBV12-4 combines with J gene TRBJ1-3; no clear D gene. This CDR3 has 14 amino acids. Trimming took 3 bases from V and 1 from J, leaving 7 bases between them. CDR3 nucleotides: TGTGCCAGCAGTTTGTCACAGTCTGGAAACACCATATATTTT. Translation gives CASSLSQSGNTIYF.

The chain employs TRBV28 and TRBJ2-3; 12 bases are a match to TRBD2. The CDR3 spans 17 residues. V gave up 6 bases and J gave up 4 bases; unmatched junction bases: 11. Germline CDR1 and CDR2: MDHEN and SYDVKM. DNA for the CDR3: TGTGCCAGCAGCAATCTAGCGGGGGGGCCCGAGGCAGATACGCAGTATTTT. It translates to CASSNLAGGPEADTQYF. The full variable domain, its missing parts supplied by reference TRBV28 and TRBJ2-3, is DVKVTQSSRYLVKRTGEKVFLECVQDMDHENMFWYRQDPGLGLRLIYFSYDVKMKEKGDIPEGYSVSREKKERFSLILESASTNQTSMYLCASSNLAGGPEADTQYFGPGTRLTVL.

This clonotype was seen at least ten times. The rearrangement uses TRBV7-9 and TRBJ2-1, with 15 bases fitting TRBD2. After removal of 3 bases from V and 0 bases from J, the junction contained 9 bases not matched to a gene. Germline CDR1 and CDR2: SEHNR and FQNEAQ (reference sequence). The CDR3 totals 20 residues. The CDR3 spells CASSFRPGLAGGSSYNEQFF. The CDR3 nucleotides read TGTGCCAGCAGCTTCCGACCGGGACTAGCGGGGGGTAGCTCCTACAATGAGCAGTTCTTC.

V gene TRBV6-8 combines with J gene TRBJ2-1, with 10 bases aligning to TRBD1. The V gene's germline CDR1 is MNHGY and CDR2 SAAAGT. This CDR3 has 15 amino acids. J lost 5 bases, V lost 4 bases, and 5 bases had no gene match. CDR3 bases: TGTGCCAGCAGTTCCGGGACAGGGGTAAACAATGAGCAGTTCTTC. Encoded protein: CASSSGTGVNNEQFF.

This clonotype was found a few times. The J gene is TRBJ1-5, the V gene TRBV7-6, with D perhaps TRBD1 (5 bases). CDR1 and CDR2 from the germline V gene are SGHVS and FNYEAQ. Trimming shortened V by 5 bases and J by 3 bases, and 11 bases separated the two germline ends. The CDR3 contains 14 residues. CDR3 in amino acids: CASSVGHFNQPQHF. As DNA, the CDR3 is TGTGCCAGCAGCGTTGGACACTTCAATCAGCCCCAGCATTTT.

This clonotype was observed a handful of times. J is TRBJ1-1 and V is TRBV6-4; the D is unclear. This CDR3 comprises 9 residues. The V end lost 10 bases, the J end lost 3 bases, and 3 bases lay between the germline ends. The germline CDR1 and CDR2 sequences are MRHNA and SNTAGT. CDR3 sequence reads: CATDTEAFF. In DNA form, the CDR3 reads TGTGCCACTGACACTGAAGCTTTCTTT.

The CDR3 loop is CASSRHNTEAFF. The CDR3 DNA sequence: TGTGCCAGCAGCCGTCATAACACTGAAGCTTTCTTT. The chain joins TRBV11-2 to TRBJ1-1; D is ambiguous. The CDR3 contains 12 residues. The germline V and J ends were trimmed by 5 bases and 2 bases, with 6 bases remaining between them. Germline V lookup: CDR1 SGHAT, CDR2 FQNNGV.

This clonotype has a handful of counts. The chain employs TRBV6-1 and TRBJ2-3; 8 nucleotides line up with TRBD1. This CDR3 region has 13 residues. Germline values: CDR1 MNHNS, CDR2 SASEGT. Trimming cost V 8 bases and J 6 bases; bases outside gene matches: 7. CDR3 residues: CASCGQGIDTQYF. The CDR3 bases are TGTGCCAGCTGCGGACAGGGTATCGATACGCAGTATTTT.

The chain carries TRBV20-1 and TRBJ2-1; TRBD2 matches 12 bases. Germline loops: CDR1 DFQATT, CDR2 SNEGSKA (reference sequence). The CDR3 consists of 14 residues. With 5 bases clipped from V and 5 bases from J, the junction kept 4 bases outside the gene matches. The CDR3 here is CSADGLAGHNEQFF. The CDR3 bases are TGCAGTGCTGACGGACTAGCGGGGCACAATGAGCAGTTCTTC.

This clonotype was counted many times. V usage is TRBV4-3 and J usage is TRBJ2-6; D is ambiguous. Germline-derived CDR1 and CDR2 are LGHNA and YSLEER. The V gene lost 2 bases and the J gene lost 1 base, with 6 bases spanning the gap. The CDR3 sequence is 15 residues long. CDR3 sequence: CASSQYLSGANVLTF. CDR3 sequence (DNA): TGCGCCAGCAGCCAATACCTTTCTGGGGCCAACGTCCTGACTTTC.

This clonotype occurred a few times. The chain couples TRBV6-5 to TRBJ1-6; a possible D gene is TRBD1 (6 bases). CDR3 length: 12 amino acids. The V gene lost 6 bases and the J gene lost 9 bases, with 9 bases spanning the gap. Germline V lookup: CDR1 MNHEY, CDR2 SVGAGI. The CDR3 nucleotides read TGTGCCAGCAGAGCAGGGGTTTCACCCCTCCACTTT. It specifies CASRAGVSPLHF.

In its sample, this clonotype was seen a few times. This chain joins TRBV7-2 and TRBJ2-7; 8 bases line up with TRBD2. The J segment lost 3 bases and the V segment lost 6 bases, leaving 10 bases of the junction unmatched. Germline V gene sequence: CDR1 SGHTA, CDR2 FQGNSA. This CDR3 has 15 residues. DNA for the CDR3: TGTGCCAGCAGGCAAACCTATAGCGGGATCTACGAGCAGTACTTC. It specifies CASRQTYSGIYEQYF.

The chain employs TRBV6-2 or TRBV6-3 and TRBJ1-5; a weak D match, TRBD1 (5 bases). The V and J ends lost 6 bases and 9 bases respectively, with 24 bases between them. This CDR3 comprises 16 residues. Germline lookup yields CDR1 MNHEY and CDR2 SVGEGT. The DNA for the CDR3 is TGTGCCAGCAGATCGGGAGGGGAAGGGCCCCAGGGGCCCCAGCATTTT. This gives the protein CASRSGGEGPQGPQHF.

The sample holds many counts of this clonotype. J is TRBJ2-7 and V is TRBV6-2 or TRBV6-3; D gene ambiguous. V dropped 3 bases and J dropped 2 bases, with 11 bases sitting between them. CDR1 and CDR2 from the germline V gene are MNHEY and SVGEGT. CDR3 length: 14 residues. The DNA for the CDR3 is TGTGCCAGCAGTTATGTAGGCAACACCTACGAGCAGTACTTC. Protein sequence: CASSYVGNTYEQYF.

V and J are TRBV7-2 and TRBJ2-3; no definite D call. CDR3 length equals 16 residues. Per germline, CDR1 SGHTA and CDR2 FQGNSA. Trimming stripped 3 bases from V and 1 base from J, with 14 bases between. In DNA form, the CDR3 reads TGTGCCAGCAGCTTGGGATCCAACCGAGGCACAGATACGCAGTATTTT. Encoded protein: CASSLGSNRGTDTQYF.

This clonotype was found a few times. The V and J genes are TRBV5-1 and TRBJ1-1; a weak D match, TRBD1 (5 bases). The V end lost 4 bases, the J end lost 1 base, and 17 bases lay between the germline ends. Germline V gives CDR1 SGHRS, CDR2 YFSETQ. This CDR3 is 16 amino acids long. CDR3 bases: TGCGCCAGCAGCGCCCGGGACGCACAGCCGAACACTGAAGCTTTCTTT. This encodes CASSARDAQPNTEAFF. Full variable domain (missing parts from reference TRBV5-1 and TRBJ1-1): KAGVTQTPRYLIKTRGQQVTLSCSPISGHRSVSWYQQTPGQGLQFLFEYFSETQRNKGNFPGRFSGRQFSNSRSEMNVSTLELGDSALYLCASSARDAQPNTEAFFGQGTRLTVV.

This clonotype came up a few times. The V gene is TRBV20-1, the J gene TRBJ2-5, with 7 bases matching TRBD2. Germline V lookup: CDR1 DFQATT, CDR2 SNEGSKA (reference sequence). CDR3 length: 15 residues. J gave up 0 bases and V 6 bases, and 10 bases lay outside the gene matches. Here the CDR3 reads CSADHLAENQETQYF. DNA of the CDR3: TGCAGTGCAGATCACCTAGCGGAAAACCAAGAGACCCAGTACTTC.

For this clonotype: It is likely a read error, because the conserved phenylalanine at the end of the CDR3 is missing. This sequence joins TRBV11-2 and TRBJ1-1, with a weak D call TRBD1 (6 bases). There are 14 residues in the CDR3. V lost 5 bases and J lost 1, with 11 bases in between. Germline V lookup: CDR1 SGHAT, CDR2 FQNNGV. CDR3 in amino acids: CASSAGVGNTEAFS. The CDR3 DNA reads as TGTGCCAGCAGCGCAGGGGTCGGGAACACTGAAGCTTTCTCT.

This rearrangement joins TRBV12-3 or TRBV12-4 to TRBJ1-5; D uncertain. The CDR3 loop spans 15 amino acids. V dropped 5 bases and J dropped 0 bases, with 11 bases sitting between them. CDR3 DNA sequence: TGTGCCAGCAGTCGTGACGGCTATAGCAATCAGCCCCAGCATTTT. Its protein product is CASSRDGYSNQPQHF.

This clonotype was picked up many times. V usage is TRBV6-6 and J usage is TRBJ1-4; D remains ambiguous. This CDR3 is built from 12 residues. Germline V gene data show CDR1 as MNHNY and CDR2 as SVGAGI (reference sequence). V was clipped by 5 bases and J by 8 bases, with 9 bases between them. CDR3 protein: CASSQSTEKLFF. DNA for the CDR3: TGTGCCAGCAGTCAATCGACCGAAAAACTGTTTTTT.

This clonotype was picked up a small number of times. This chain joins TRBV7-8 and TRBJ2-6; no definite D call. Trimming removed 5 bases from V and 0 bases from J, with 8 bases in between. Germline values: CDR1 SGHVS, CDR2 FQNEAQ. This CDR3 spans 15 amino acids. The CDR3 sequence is CASSPFFSGANVLTF. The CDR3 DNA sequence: TGTGCCAGCAGCCCCTTTTTCTCTGGGGCCAACGTCCTGACTTTC. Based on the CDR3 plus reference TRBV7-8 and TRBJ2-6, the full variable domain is GAGVSQSPRYKVAKRGQDVALRCDPISGHVSLFWYQQALGQGPEFLTYFQNEAQLDKSGLPSDRFFAERPEGSVSTLKIQRTQQEDSAVYLCASSPFFSGANVLTFGAGSRLTVL.

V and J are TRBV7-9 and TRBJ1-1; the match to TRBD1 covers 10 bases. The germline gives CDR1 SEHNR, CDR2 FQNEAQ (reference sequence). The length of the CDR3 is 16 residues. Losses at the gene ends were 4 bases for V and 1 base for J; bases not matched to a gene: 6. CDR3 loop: CASSWPGQGPNTEAFF. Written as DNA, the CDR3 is TGTGCCAGCAGCTGGCCGGGACAGGGGCCGAACACTGAAGCTTTCTTT.

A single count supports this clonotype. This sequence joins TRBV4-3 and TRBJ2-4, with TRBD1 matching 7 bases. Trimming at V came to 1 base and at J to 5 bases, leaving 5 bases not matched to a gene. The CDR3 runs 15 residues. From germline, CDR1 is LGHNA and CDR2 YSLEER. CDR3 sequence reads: CASSQGAGGENIQYF. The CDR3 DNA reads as TGCGCCAGCAGCCAAGGTGCAGGGGGAGAAAACATTCAGTACTTC.

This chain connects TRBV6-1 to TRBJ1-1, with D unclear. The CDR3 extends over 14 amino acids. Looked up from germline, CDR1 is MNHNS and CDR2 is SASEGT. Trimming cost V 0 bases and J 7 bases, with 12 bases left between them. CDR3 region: CASSEAHGFGEAFF. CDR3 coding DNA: TGTGCCAGCAGTGAAGCGCACGGGTTTGGTGAAGCTTTCTTT.

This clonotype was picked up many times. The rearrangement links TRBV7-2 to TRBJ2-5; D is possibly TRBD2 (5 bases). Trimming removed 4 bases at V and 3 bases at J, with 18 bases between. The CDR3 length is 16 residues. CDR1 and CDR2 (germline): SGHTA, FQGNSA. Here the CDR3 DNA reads TGTGCCAGCAGCTCCCGTCGAGGGCGACCGAAAGAGACCCAGTACTTC. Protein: CASSSRRGRPKETQYF.

CDR3 residues: CASSLRDRVYEKLFF. The CDR3 nucleotides are TGTGCCAGCAGTTTAAGAGACAGGGTCTATGAAAAACTGTTTTTT. This chain joins TRBV27 and TRBJ1-4, with 7 bases matching TRBD1. There are 15 residues in the CDR3. CDR1 and CDR2 from the germline V gene are MNHEY and SMNVEV (reference sequence). The J segment lost 6 bases and the V segment lost 2 bases, leaving 6 bases of the junction unmatched. Filled out from reference TRBV27 and TRBJ1-4, the complete variable domain reads EAQVTQNPRYLITVTGKKLTVTCSQNMNHEYMSWYRQDPGLGLRQIYYSMNVEVTDKGDVPEGYKVSRKEKRNFPLILESPSPNQTSLYFCASSLRDRVYEKLFFGSGTQLSVL.

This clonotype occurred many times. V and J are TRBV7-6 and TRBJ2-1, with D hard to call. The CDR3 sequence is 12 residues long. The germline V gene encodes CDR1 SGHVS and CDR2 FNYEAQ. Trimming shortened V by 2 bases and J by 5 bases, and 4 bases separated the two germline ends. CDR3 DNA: TGTGCCAGCAGCTTAACTAACAATGAGCAGTTCTTC. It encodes CASSLTNNEQFF.